This T cell receptor (beta chain) comes out of a study of breast tumors, draining lymph nodes, adjacent tissues. Samples came from axillary lymph nodes draining the breast cancer. The table lists this clonotype with many counts. Its antigen is not identified. The CDR3 has 14 amino acids. Germline CDR1 SGDLS, CDR2 YYNGEE. V gave up 4 bases and J gave up 2 bases, with 13 bases separating them. TCRdb re-called the multiplex PCR reads through MiXCR, storing one row per CDR3 protein. The table lists 160,000 or so distinct CDR3 sequences, about 34% of them singletons. Regarding the study as a whole: Tumors had less TCR diversity than lymph nodes, more than nontumor tissue. Compared with basal-like, luminal-like tumors shared significantly more repertoire with nontumor tissue. Findings are consistent with lymph node origin and intratumoral expansion of most tumor T cells.

Sequencing used axillary lymph node tissue. This clonotype originated in a female donor with breast cancer. Some clones in this sample may be carry-over from other donors' samples. The chain carries TRBV9 and TRBJ2-7; D gene uncertain. The CDR3 spells CASSPGGEAYEQYF. For the CDR3, the DNA is TGTGCCAGCAGCCCAGGCGGAGAGGCCTACGAGCAGTACTTC.